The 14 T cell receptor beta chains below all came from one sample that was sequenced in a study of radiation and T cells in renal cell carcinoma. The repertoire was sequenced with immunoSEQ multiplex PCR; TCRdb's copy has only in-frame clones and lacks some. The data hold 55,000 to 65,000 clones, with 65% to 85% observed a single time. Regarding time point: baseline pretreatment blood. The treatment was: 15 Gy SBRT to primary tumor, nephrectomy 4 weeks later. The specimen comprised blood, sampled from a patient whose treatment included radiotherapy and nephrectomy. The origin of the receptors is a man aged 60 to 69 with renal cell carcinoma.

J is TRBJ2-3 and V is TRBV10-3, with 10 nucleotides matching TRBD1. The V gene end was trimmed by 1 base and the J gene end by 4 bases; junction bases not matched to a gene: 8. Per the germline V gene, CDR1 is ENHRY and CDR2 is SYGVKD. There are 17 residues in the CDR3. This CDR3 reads CAISEYVGTGEADTQYF. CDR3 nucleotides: TGTGCCATCAGTGAGTACGTCGGGACAGGGGAGGCAGATACGCAGTATTTT.

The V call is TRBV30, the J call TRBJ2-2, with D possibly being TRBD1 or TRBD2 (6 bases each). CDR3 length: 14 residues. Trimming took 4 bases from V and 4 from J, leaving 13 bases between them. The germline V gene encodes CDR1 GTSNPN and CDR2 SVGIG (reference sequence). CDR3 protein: CAWNRAEGTGELFF. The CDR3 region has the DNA TGTGCCTGGAACAGGGCGGAGGGCACCGGGGAGCTGTTTTTT.

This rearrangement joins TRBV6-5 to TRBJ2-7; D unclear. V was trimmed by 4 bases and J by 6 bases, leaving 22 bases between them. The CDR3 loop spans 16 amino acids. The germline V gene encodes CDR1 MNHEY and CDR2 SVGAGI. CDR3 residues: CASSSNQRPPLREQYF. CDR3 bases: TGTGCCAGCAGTTCGAATCAAAGACCCCCTCTACGCGAGCAGTACTTC.

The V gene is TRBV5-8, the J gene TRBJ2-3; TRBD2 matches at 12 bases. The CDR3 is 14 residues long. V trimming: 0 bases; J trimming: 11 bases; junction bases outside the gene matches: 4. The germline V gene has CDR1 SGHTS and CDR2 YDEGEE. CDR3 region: CASSLGTSGEKQYF. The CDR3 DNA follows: TGTGCCAGCAGCTTGGGGACTAGCGGGGAGAAGCAGTATTTT.

The CDR3 DNA follows: TGTGCCAGCAGCTTAGTATGGGCCCCGGAGCAGTACTTC. It codes for CASSLVWAPEQYF. This chain uses TRBV7-8 with TRBJ2-7; D remains unclear. Germline CDR1 is SGHVS and CDR2 is FQNEAQ. V was clipped by 1 base and J by 7 bases, with 11 bases between them. This CDR3 is 13 amino acids long.

CDR3 coding DNA: TGTGCCAGTGGGACAGGGGGCGTAGAGACCCAGTACTTC. Translation gives CASGTGGVETQYF. The V and J genes are TRBV19 and TRBJ2-5; 12 bases line up with TRBD1. Germline-derived CDR1 and CDR2 are LNHDA and SQIVND (reference sequence). The CDR3 extends over 13 amino acids. Trimming took 8 bases from V and 4 from J; bases not matched to a gene: 2.

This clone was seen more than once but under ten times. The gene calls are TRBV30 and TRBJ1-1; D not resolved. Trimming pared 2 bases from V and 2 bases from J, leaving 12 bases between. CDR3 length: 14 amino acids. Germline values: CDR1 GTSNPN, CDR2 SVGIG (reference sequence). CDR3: CAWSRETRNTEAFF. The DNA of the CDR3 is TGTGCCTGGAGTAGGGAGACAAGAAACACTGAAGCTTTCTTT.

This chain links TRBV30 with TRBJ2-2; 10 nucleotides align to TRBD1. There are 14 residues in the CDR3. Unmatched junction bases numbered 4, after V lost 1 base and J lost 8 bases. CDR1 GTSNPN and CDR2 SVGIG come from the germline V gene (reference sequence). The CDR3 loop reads CAWSADRGLGELFF. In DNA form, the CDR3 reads TGTGCCTGGAGTGCCGACAGGGGGCTTGGGGAGCTGTTTTTT.

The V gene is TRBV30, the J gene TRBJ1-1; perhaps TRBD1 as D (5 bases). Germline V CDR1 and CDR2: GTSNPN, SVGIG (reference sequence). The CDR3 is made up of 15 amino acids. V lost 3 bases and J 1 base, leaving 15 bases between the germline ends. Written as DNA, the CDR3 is TGTGCCTGGAGGGAACAGGCGTTAGGGAACACTGAAGCTTTCTTT. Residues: CAWREQALGNTEAFF.

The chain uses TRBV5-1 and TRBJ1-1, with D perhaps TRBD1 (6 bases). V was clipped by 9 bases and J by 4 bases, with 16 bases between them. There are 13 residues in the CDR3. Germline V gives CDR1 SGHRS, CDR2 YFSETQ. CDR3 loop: CATNDGTPTEAFF. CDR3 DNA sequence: TGCGCCACCAATGACGGGACACCCACTGAAGCTTTCTTT.

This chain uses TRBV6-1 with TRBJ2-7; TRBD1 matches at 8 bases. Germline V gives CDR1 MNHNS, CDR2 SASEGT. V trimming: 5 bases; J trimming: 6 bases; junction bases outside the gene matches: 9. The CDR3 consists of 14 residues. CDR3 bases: TGTGCCAGCAGTACGCGCGACAGGGGTAGCGAGCAGTACGTC. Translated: CASSTRDRGSEQYV.

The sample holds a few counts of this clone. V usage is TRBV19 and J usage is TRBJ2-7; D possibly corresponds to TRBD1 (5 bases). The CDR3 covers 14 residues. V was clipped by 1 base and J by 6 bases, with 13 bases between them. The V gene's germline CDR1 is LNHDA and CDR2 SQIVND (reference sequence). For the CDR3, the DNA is TGTGCCAGTAGTATAGGAGCAGGACACGGCGAGCAGTACGTC. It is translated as CASSIGAGHGEQYV.

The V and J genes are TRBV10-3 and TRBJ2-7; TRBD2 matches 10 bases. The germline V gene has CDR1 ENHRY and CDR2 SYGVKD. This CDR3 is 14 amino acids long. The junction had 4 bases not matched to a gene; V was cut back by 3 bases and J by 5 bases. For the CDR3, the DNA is TGTGCCATCAGTGACCCTAGCGGGAGACACGAGCAGTACGTC. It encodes CAISDPSGRHEQYV.

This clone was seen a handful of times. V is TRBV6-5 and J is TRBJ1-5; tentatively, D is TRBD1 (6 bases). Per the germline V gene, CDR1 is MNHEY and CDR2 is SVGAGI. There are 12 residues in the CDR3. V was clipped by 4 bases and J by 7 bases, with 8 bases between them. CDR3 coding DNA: TGTGCCAGCAGTTCGGGGGCACAGCCCCAGCATTTT. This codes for CASSSGAQPQHF.